The 25 T cell receptor beta chains given below trace back to one sample, sequenced in a study of a mutant IDH1 vaccine in newly diagnosed glioma. Method: immunoSEQ multiplex PCR; TCRdb's copy keeps in-frame clones and lacks some. The sample has about 110,000 clones; roughly nine tenths are singletons. Antigen specificity for these receptors is unknown. The time point was: week 11, during vaccination. In every dose of vaccine, 300 ug of mutant IDH1 20-mer peptide was given alongside topical imiquimod. Sequencing used PBMCs, obtained from a glioma patient whose treatment included an IDH1 peptide vaccine. These receptors originate from a woman aged 45-60 years with glioma.

V gene TRBV9 combines with J gene TRBJ1-2; 7 bases map to TRBD1. Germline V gives CDR1 SGDLS, CDR2 YYNGEE. Unmatched junction bases numbered 6, after V lost 0 bases and J lost 4 bases. This CDR3 has 15 residues. For the CDR3, the DNA is TGTGCCAGCAGCGTAGGGGCGGGACAGCCCTATGGCTACACCTTC. This encodes CASSVGAGQPYGYTF.

This chain joins TRBV28 and TRBJ2-5, with D perhaps TRBD1 (5 bases). CDR1 and CDR2 from the germline V gene are MDHEN and SYDVKM. The CDR3 consists of 14 residues. With 4 bases removed from V and 6 bases from J, the gap between germline ends came to 15 bases. The CDR3 here is CASSSQGPRQTQYF. The CDR3 DNA reads as TGTGCCAGCAGTTCTCAGGGTCCTAGGCAGACCCAGTACTTC.

The gene calls are TRBV6-5 and TRBJ2-7; 10 bases fit TRBD1. This CDR3 is 14 amino acids long. CDR1 MNHEY and CDR2 SVGAGI come from the germline V gene. The trim removed 5 bases at V and 5 bases at J, leaving 6 bases unmatched. The CDR3 region is CASSTDRGLNEQYF. The CDR3, as DNA: TGTGCCAGCAGTACCGACAGGGGGCTCAACGAGCAGTACTTC.

The genes are TRBV2 and TRBJ2-5; D is possibly TRBD1 or TRBD2 (5 bases each). Per germline, CDR1 SNHLY and CDR2 FYNNEI. This CDR3 has 13 amino acids. V was pared by 4 bases and J by 5 bases, with 11 bases between. The CDR3 reads CASSGRDAETQYF. The CDR3 region has the DNA TGTGCCAGCAGTGGCAGGGACGCGGAGACCCAGTACTTC.

The chain employs TRBV5-4 and TRBJ2-3; D might be TRBD2 (6 bases). Trimming shortened V by 2 bases and J by 3 bases, and 16 bases separated the two germline ends. This CDR3 region has 16 residues. Per germline, CDR1 SGHNT and CDR2 YYREEE (reference sequence). The CDR3 DNA sequence: TGTGCCAGCAGCTTCAAACGGGATGGGAGGACAGATACGCAGTATTTT. Protein sequence: CASSFKRDGRTDTQYF.

The chain has TRBV10-2 and TRBJ1-1; 8 bases map to TRBD1. V gave up 6 bases and J gave up 0 bases; unmatched junction bases: 9. This CDR3 is built from 16 residues. CDR1 and CDR2 (germline): WSHSY, SAAADI. The CDR3 reads CASRYGTGYLNTEAFF. The DNA for the CDR3 is TGCGCCAGCAGGTACGGGACAGGCTATCTGAACACTGAAGCTTTCTTT.

The chain combines TRBV28 with TRBJ2-5; 7 bases fit TRBD1. The J segment lost 2 bases and the V segment lost 6 bases, leaving 9 bases of the junction unmatched. The CDR3 consists of 15 residues. CDR1 is MDHEN and CDR2 is SYDVKM in the germline V gene. As DNA, the CDR3 is TGTGCCAGCAGGCACGCCACAGGGGCTCAAGAGACCCAGTACTTC. Translation: CASRHATGAQETQYF.

V is TRBV27 and J is TRBJ2-7, with D possibly matching TRBD2 (6 bases). V was pared by 5 bases and J by 3 bases, with 17 bases between. The germline CDR1 and CDR2 sequences are MNHEY and SMNVEV (reference sequence). This CDR3 is 15 amino acids long. DNA of the CDR3: TGTGCCAGCAGTCCCCACGGAGGGGCGGACTACGAGCAGTACTTC. As protein: CASSPHGGADYEQYF.

The chain uses TRBV27 and TRBJ2-7; 7 positions agree with TRBD2. V shed 4 bases and J 3 bases; nucleotides not matched to a gene: 6. Looked up from germline, CDR1 is MNHEY and CDR2 is SMNVEV (reference sequence). The CDR3 is made up of 14 amino acids. The DNA of the CDR3 is TGTGCCAGCAGTTCGACGGGGAGGGGCTACGAGCAGTACTTC. It is translated as CASSSTGRGYEQYF.

This chain joins TRBV5-5 and TRBJ1-2; D unclear. V was clipped by 2 bases and J by 4 bases, with 9 bases between them. Germline CDR1 SGHKS, CDR2 YYEKEE (reference sequence). There are 13 residues in the CDR3. The CDR3 nucleotides read TGTGCCAGCAGCTTTAAGGGTCTCTATGGCTACACCTTC. This gives the protein CASSFKGLYGYTF.

The CDR3 DNA reads TGTGCCTGGAGTGTGATCGAAGGTGATACGCAGTATTTT. Its protein is CAWSVIEGDTQYF. The V gene is TRBV30, the J gene TRBJ2-3, with no clear D. The germline V gene encodes CDR1 GTSNPN and CDR2 SVGIG (reference sequence). The CDR3 loop spans 13 amino acids. Trimming stripped 0 bases from V and 6 bases from J, with 10 bases between.

The genes are TRBV5-6 and TRBJ1-3, with TRBD1 matching over 9 bases. The CDR3 has 16 residues. CDR1 SGHDT and CDR2 YYEEEE come from the germline V gene. The V gene end was trimmed by 3 bases and the J gene end by 4 bases; junction bases not matched to a gene: 8. The CDR3 nucleotides are TGTGCCAGCAGCTACGGGACAGGGTCTCCCGGAAACACCATATATTTT. It encodes CASSYGTGSPGNTIYF.

The V gene is TRBV7-9, the J gene TRBJ2-1; D is possibly TRBD1 (5 bases). Trimming pared 4 bases from V and 5 bases from J, leaving 21 bases between. The CDR3 covers 17 residues. Germline V gives CDR1 SEHNR, CDR2 FQNEAQ (reference sequence). The CDR3 coding sequence is TGTGCCAGCAGCTCCGACTCTGCCTGGGGCTTAGACAATGAGCAGTTCTTC. As protein: CASSSDSAWGLDNEQFF.

The chain combines TRBV7-3 with TRBJ2-7; 10 nucleotides agree with TRBD2. The CDR3 extends over 14 amino acids. Germline CDR1 and CDR2: SGHTA and FQGTGA. Trimming removed 2 bases from V and 3 bases from J; junction bases left unmatched: 1. CDR3: CASSLSSGSYEQYF. The CDR3, as DNA: TGTGCCAGCAGCTTATCTAGCGGGAGCTACGAGCAGTACTTC.

The chain is built from TRBV11-2 and TRBJ2-7, with 9 nucleotides matching TRBD2. J gave up 6 bases and V 6 bases, and 9 bases lay outside the gene matches. CDR3 length: 14 residues. CDR1 is SGHAT and CDR2 is FQNNGV in the germline V gene. CDR3 in DNA: TGTGCCAGCAGTCCTCTTAGCGGGAGCGGCGAGCAGTACTTC. Its translation is CASSPLSGSGEQYF.

This clone appeared once. The chain recombines TRBV12-5 with TRBJ2-3; TRBD1 matches 9 bases. Germline V gene lookup returns CDR1 LGHNT and CDR2 FRNRAP. This CDR3 is built from 15 residues. With V trimmed by 1 base and J by 2 bases, 1 base remained unmatched. CDR3 nucleotide sequence: TGTGCTAGTGGTTTGGGGACAGGGGACACAGATACGCAGTATTTT. Translation gives CASGLGTGDTDTQYF.

As regards this clone: Because it lacks the conserved phenylalanine or tryptophan at the end, this CDR3 is likely a read error. Written as DNA, the CDR3 is TGCGCCAGCAGCGGGACTAGCTCCGGCATTCAGTACCTC. The encoded protein is CASSGTSSGIQYL. The chain recombines TRBV10-1 with TRBJ2-4; TRBD2 aligns across 9 bases. V gave up 6 bases and J gave up 9 bases; unmatched junction bases: 6. CDR1 and CDR2 (germline): WNHNN, SYGVQD (reference sequence). The CDR3 spans 13 residues.

The chain couples TRBV6-1 to TRBJ2-1; D may be TRBD1 (5 bases). V was trimmed by 6 bases and J by 3 bases, leaving 15 bases between them. In germline, CDR1 is MNHNS, CDR2 SASEGT. The CDR3 is 15 residues long. The CDR3 protein is CASRPTGYHYNEQFF. CDR3 bases: TGTGCCAGCAGACCTACAGGATATCACTACAATGAGCAGTTCTTC.

The CDR3 nucleotides read TGTGCCAGCAGCCCTAGACAGGGGTACGAAAAACTGTTTTTT. Amino acid sequence: CASSPRQGYEKLFF. The V and J genes are TRBV11-2 and TRBJ1-4, with TRBD1 matching over 8 bases. The germline CDR1 and CDR2 sequences are SGHAT and FQNNGV. V lost 5 bases and J lost 8; bases outside the gene matches: 7. The CDR3 length is 14 residues.

The rearrangement links TRBV9 to TRBJ2-7; TRBD2 might be the D (6 bases). Trimming left V 7 bases short and J 4 bases short, with 15 bases between. This CDR3 region has 13 residues. The germline V gene encodes CDR1 SGDLS and CDR2 YYNGEE. In DNA form, the CDR3 reads TGTGCCAGCGGCCCATCCGCGGGATACGAGCAGTACTTC. It specifies CASGPSAGYEQYF.

This clone occurred a few times. This chain uses TRBV4-2 with TRBJ2-7; TRBD2 is a possible D gene (6 bases). The CDR3 covers 15 residues. The V end lost 5 bases, the J end lost 3 bases, and 17 bases lay between the germline ends. CDR1 is LGHNA and CDR2 is YNFKEQ in the germline V gene. The CDR3 spells CASSVAWDSDYEQYF. CDR3 nucleotides: TGTGCCAGCAGCGTTGCTTGGGACTCAGACTACGAGCAGTACTTC.

V and J are TRBV5-4 and TRBJ2-1, with a possible D match to TRBD2 (5 bases). Germline assignment: CDR1 SGHNT and CDR2 YYREEE (reference sequence). Between the trimmed V and J ends, which lost 0 bases and 8 bases, there was a span of 9 bases. The CDR3 sequence is 13 residues long. The CDR3 here is CASSLAASHEQFF. DNA for the CDR3: TGTGCCAGCAGCTTGGCGGCTAGCCATGAGCAGTTCTTC. Using reference TRBV5-4 and TRBJ2-1 for the parts outside the CDR3, the full variable domain is ETGVTQSPTHLIKTRGQQVTLRCSSQSGHNTVSWYQQALGQGPQFIFQYYREEENGRGNFPPRFSGLQFPNYSSELNVNALELDDSALYLCASSLAASHEQFFGPGTRLTVL.

The rearrangement joins TRBV25-1 to TRBJ1-4, with no clear D. V dropped 6 bases and J dropped 8 bases, with 13 bases sitting between them. This CDR3 is 13 amino acids long. Looked up from germline, CDR1 is MGHDK and CDR2 is SYGVNS. CDR3 protein: CASRGGGLEKLFF. CDR3 nucleotides: TGTGCCAGCAGAGGAGGAGGTTTGGAAAAACTGTTTTTT.

In this sample, this clone turned up once. The genes are TRBV6-6 and TRBJ1-2; TRBD1 matches 7 bases. Germline V lookup: CDR1 MNHNY, CDR2 SVGAGI (reference sequence). V dropped 6 bases and J dropped 4; count of bases not matched to a gene: 8. The CDR3 runs 14 residues. The CDR3 DNA reads as TGTGCCAGCAGATTCCTTGGGACAGCCTATGGCTACACCTTC. This encodes CASRFLGTAYGYTF.

The chain has TRBV5-6 and TRBJ2-2, with D perhaps matching TRBD1 (6 bases). CDR1 is SGHDT, CDR2 YYEEEE, per germline. CDR3 length: 15 amino acids. With 4 bases removed from V and 0 bases from J, the gap between germline ends came to 10 bases. CDR3 coding DNA: TGTGCCAGCAGCCCGGACAGACCGAACACCGGGGAGCTGTTTTTT. Its protein is CASSPDRPNTGELFF.